One sample yielded the 13 T cell receptor beta chains listed below, sequenced in a study of blood T cells in healthy people across ages. The authors ran a second PCR of roughly 6 to 12 cycles using a sample-barcoded 5' primer and a J-beta primer mix. TCRdb recomputed calls from the 5' RACE reads with MiXCR, one row per CDR3 protein. The sample has 800,000 to 950,000 distinct CDR3 sequences, approximately 49% seen once. What was sequenced was blood. The receptor source for this set is a man aged 25-45 years in good health.

The V call is TRBV7-9, the J call TRBJ2-7, with D tentatively TRBD1 (5 bases). The V end lost 5 bases, the J end lost 1 base, and 9 bases lay between the germline ends. The CDR3 extends over 13 amino acids. Per germline, CDR1 SEHNR and CDR2 FQNEAQ (reference sequence). The CDR3 here is CASSTDTSYEQYF. CDR3 DNA sequence: TGTGCCAGCAGCACGGACACTTCCTACGAGCAGTACTTC.

This clonotype was detected ten times or more. CDR3 amino acids: CASSPLDGPYEQYF. The CDR3 coding sequence is TGTGCCAGCTCACCTTTGGACGGTCCCTACGAGCAGTACTTC. This chain joins TRBV18 and TRBJ2-7; D is unclear. V was clipped by 3 bases and J by 2 bases, with 11 bases between them. The V gene's germline CDR1 is KGHSH and CDR2 LQKENI. The length of the CDR3 is 14 residues.

The count of this clonotype is one. The chain employs TRBV5-1 and TRBJ2-1; maybe TRBD2 (7 bases). The CDR3 is 16 residues long. CDR1 and CDR2 from the germline V gene are SGHRS and YFSETQ. The ends were cut back, 0 bases at V and 6 bases at J, with 16 bases in the middle. This chain's CDR3 is CASSLGNGGGVNEQFF. Here the CDR3 DNA reads TGCGCCAGCAGCTTGGGGAATGGGGGGGGCGTCAATGAGCAGTTCTTC.

The count of this clonotype is one. This chain links TRBV3-1 with TRBJ2-1; unclear D gene. The J call could be wrong; TRBJ2-7 is a better fit for the DNA end. The CDR3 is 13 amino acids. CDR1 is LGHDT, CDR2 YNNKEL, per germline (reference sequence). CDR3 bases: TGTGCCAGCAGCCAAGATTGGTACAATGAGCAGTACTTC. Translation gives CASSQDWYNEQYF.

This clonotype was detected ten times or more. This sequence joins TRBV6-2 or TRBV6-3 and TRBJ2-7, with unresolved D. With 0 bases removed from V and 0 bases from J, the gap between germline ends came to 6 bases. The CDR3 contains 14 residues. Germline-derived CDR1 and CDR2 are MNHEY and SVGEGT. The DNA for the CDR3 is TGTGCCAGCAGTTACTCGCAGAGCTCCTACGAGCAGTACTTC. This codes for CASSYSQSSYEQYF.

The chain's CDR3 is CASSLTGGGETQFF. The CDR3 region has the DNA TGTGCCAGCAGCTTGACAGGGGGCGGAGAGACTCAGTTCTTC. The chain uses TRBV7-2 and TRBJ2-1, with TRBD1 identical over 10 bases. The length of the CDR3 is 14 residues. From germline, CDR1 is SGHTA and CDR2 FQGNSA. Trimming took 3 bases from V and 13 from J; bases not matched to a gene: 9.

V and J are TRBV4-2 and TRBJ2-5, with D possibly being TRBD1 (5 bases). The V end was cut by 3 bases, the J end by 5 bases, with 10 bases between. The CDR3 length is 13 residues. Germline V gene sequence: CDR1 LGHNA, CDR2 YNFKEQ. CDR3 protein: CASSQTQAETQYF. CDR3 DNA: TGTGCCAGCAGCCAGACACAGGCGGAGACCCAGTACTTC.

This clonotype was picked up a small number of times. This chain links TRBV20-1 with TRBJ2-5, with D perhaps matching TRBD1 or TRBD2 (6 bases each). The CDR3 has 14 amino acids. From germline, CDR1 is DFQATT and CDR2 SNEGSKA (reference sequence). V lost 5 bases, J lost 1 base, and 14 bases lay in between. CDR3 bases: TGCAGTGCTGATCCCGGGGGCCTCCAAGAGACCCAGTACTTC. It is translated as CSADPGGLQETQYF.

The chain employs TRBV4-1 and TRBJ1-1, with D unclear. With 3 bases removed from V and 1 base from J, the gap between germline ends came to 9 bases. CDR1 and CDR2 (germline): MGHRA, YSYEKL. The CDR3 contains 14 residues. The CDR3 DNA reads as TGCGCCAGCAGCCAGCAAGTAGCGAACACTGAAGCTTTCTTT. Encoded protein: CASSQQVANTEAFF.

There are a few counts of this clonotype. The rearrangement joins TRBV7-2 to TRBJ2-1; 12 bases are a match to TRBD2. CDR3 size: 17 residues. The germline gives CDR1 SGHTA, CDR2 FQGNSA. Trimming removed 3 bases from V and 4 bases from J; junction bases left unmatched: 7. This CDR3 is CASSFASGGAVYNEQFF. The CDR3 DNA follows: TGTGCCAGCAGCTTTGCTAGCGGGGGGGCAGTGTACAATGAGCAGTTCTTC.

This chain connects TRBV20-1 to TRBJ1-6; 9 bases fit TRBD1. Germline trimming cut 5 bases from V and 2 bases from J; bases unmatched to any gene: 7. The CDR3 totals 16 residues. The germline gives CDR1 DFQATT, CDR2 SNEGSKA (reference sequence). CDR3 nucleotide sequence: TGCAGTGCTCCACGAACAGGGGGCACCTATAATTCACCCCTCCACTTT. Its translation is CSAPRTGGTYNSPLHF.

This sequence joins TRBV2 and TRBJ1-1; TRBD1 is a possible D gene (6 bases). The CDR3 totals 15 residues. V lost 5 bases and J 0 bases, leaving 13 bases between the germline ends. Germline values: CDR1 SNHLY, CDR2 FYNNEI. The CDR3 is CASSFPQGMNTEAFF. DNA for the CDR3: TGTGCCAGCAGTTTCCCACAGGGCATGAACACTGAAGCTTTCTTT. The variable domain in full, with the rest retrieved from reference TRBV2 and TRBJ1-1, is EPEVTQTPSHQVTQMGQEVILRCVPISNHLYFYWYRQILGQKVEFLVSFYNNEISEKSEIFDDQFSVERPDGSNFTLKIRSTKLEDSAMYFCASSFPQGMNTEAFFGQGTRLTVV.

In DNA, the CDR3 is TGTGCCACCAGTGATTCGGTCACAGACGTGACCGGGGAGCTGTTTTTT. Translated: CATSDSVTDVTGELFF. The rearrangement joins TRBV24-1 to TRBJ2-2; D is ambiguous. In germline, CDR1 is KGHDR, CDR2 SFDVKD. Trimming left V 2 bases short and J 5 bases short, with 14 bases between. The CDR3 sequence is 16 residues long.